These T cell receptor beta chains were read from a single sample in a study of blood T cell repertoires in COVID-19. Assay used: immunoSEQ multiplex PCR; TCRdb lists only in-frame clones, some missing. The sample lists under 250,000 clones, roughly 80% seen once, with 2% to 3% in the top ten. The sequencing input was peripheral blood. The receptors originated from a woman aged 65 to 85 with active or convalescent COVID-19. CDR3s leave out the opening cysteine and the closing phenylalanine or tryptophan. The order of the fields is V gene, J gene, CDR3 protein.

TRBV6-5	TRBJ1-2	ASTRDRGFYGYT
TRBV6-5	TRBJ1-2	ASSYSYSVNYGYT
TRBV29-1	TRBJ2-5	SVEDTVIQTQY
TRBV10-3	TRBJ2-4	AISESLAGLGKNIQY
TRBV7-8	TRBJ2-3	ASSPQTLGLMKDTQY
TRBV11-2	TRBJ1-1	ASSFRQGTEAF
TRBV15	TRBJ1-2	ATSPDSNYGYT
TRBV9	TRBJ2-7	ASSVATGAPYEQY
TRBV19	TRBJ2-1	ASSILAGGSYNEQF
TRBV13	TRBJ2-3	ASSSGPPPGTDTQY